This T cell receptor (beta chain) came from a study of identical twins. Broader study findings: A cross-sectional statistical analysis, not follow-up of the same donors, supported the conclusions.

Remarks on this clonotype: The antigen is unknown.

TCRdb reprocessed the 5' RACE reads via MiXCR and lists one record per CDR3 protein. The table records around 960,000 distinct CDR3 sequences, roughly 12% of them present only once. This same sample was also taken into another study, of yellow fever vaccine responses in identical twins. That paper states: Twins' T cell vaccine responses reportedly looked partly convergent, partly personalized.

Specimen: PBMCs. The clonotype was recovered from a woman aged 18 to 35 in good health.

As DNA, the CDR3 is TGCAGTGTGGGGCAGGGCGTACCTGATACGCAGTATTTT. Residues: CSVGQGVPDTQYF. The chain has TRBV20-1 and TRBJ2-3, with D possibly matching TRBD1 (5 bases). The CDR3 is 13 residues long. From germline, CDR1 is DFQATT and CDR2 SNEGSKA (reference sequence). Trimming took off 7 bases at V and 6 bases at J, with 17 bases between the two ends.